This TCR beta chain comes out of a study of identical twins. The study, taken as a whole, reports: Less excess twin sharing appeared in beta out-of-frame sequences.

About this clonotype itself: The antigen is not known. One end of the junction varies from germline; a read error may be responsible.

The germline gives CDR1 SGHTA, CDR2 FQGNSA. There are 15 residues in the CDR3. One entry per CDR3 protein results from TCRdb running MiXCR on the 5' RACE reads. The sample records around 1.7 million distinct CDR3 sequences, roughly 35% being singletons. The chain employs TRBV7-2 and TRBJ2-5; 10 bases line up with TRBD2. The sample consisted of cord blood. This clonotype was sampled from a newborn girl in good health. Here the CDR3 reads CASSLAGVIQETQYF. DNA of the CDR3: TGTGCCAGCAGCCTAGCGGGGGTAATCCAAGAGACCCAGTACTTC.